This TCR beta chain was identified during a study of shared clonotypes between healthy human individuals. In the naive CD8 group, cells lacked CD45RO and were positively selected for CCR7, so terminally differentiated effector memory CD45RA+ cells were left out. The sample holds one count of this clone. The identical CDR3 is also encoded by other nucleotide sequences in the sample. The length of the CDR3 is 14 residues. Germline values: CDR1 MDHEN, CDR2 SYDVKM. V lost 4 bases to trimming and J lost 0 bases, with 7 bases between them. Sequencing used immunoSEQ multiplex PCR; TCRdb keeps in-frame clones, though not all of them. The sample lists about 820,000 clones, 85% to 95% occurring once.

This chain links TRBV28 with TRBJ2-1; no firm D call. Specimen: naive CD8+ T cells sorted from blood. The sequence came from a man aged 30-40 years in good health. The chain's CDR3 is CASSSGSSYNEQFF. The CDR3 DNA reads TGTGCCAGCAGTTCGGGTAGCTCCTACAATGAGCAGTTCTTC.